This T cell receptor (beta chain) was identified in a study of CD8 T cells in Susac syndrome. The CDR3 consists of 15 residues. Germline V gives CDR1 SEHNR, CDR2 FQNEAQ (reference sequence). V lost 5 bases to trimming and J lost 5 bases; unmatched junction nucleotides: 6. RNA was extracted with the RNeasy kit, and a quantity of roughly 0.45 to 1 ug was reverse transcribed using random hexamers. Using its own MiXCR run on the immunoSEQ multiplex PCR reads, TCRdb lists one record per CDR3 protein. The sample holds roughly 160,000 distinct CDR3 sequences, approximately 95% seen once. Source material: CD4+ T cells from PBMCs. The TCR sequence derives from a human donor with Susac syndrome. The chain couples TRBV7-9 to TRBJ2-3, with TRBD1 matching over 11 bases. The CDR3 DNA follows: TGTGCCAGCAGCCCCGGGACAGGGGGGAGAGATACGCAGTATTTT. Its protein product is CASSPGTGGRDTQYF.